This T cell receptor beta chain was sequenced during a study of long-term antiretroviral therapy in people with HIV. Overall study findings and caveats: All time points showed a repertoire dominated by clones expanded before ART.

An immunoSEQ assay, version v3.0, was performed at survey level. A per-sample goal of roughly 40,000-55,000 T-cell genomes was targeted by sequencing. Sequenced by immunoSEQ multiplex PCR; TCRdb stores in-frame clones only, minus some. There are 30,000 or so clones in the sample; 60% to 75% occur only once, and 3.4% lies in the top ten. This clone appeared a few times. Its antigen is undetermined. Clinicians in the United States treated all participants with HIV. V shed 7 bases and J shed 3 bases, with 8 bases lying between them. Germline V gene lookup returns CDR1 SGDLS and CDR2 YYNGEE. The CDR3 spans 11 residues.

The V and J genes are TRBV9 and TRBJ2-7, with D perhaps matching TRBD2 (6 bases). The sequence came from a man over 45 with HIV. Sequencing used unsorted PBMCs, obtained 3 years after starting antiretroviral therapy. The CDR3 nucleotides are TGTGCCAGCGGGGGGAACTACGAGCAGTACTTC. Its translation: CASGGNYEQYF.